One sample yielded the 26 T cell receptor beta chains listed below, sequenced in a study of blood T cell repertoires in COVID-19. TCRdb keeps only in-frame clones here, not all; method: immunoSEQ multiplex PCR. In the table there are 50,000 or so clones, around four fifths of which are singletons. The sample taken for sequencing was peripheral blood. Source of these receptors: a man aged 70 or older with acute or convalescent COVID-19.

The chain joins TRBV9 to TRBJ1-5; D is ambiguous. In germline, CDR1 is SGDLS, CDR2 YYNGEE. The V end lost 3 bases, the J end lost 0 bases, and 10 bases lay between the germline ends. The CDR3 consists of 15 residues. The CDR3 is CASSATPYSNQPQHF. The CDR3 DNA reads as TGTGCCAGCAGCGCGACACCATATAGCAATCAGCCCCAGCATTTT. Full variable domain (outside the CDR3, taken from reference TRBV9 and TRBJ1-5): DSGVTQTPKHLITATGQRVTLRCSPRSGDLSVYWYQQSLDQGLQFLIQYYNGEERAKGNILERFSAQQFPDLHSELNLSSLELGDSALYFCASSATPYSNQPQHFGDGTRLSIL.

This rearrangement joins TRBV3-1 (or the pseudogene TRBV3-2) to TRBJ1-1; 9 bases line up with TRBD1. The ends lost 3 bases at V and 5 bases at J; junction bases unmatched: 10. Germline CDR1 is LGHDT and CDR2 is YNNKEL (reference sequence). This CDR3 region has 16 residues. CDR3 residues: CASSHQPGQGATEAFF. CDR3 nucleotide sequence: TGTGCCAGCAGCCATCAGCCGGGACAGGGTGCTACTGAAGCTTTCTTT.

The CDR3 DNA is TGTGCCAGCAGCTCGGGTGGCGTAAATTGGCATTTT. It yields the protein CASSSGGVNWHF. The V and J genes are TRBV5-6 and TRBJ1-5; D uncertain. V was cut by 3 bases and J by 15 bases, with 16 bases left in between. The CDR3 loop spans 12 amino acids. Germline CDR1 and CDR2: SGHDT and YYEEEE.

The rearrangement uses TRBV3-1 (or the pseudogene TRBV3-2) and TRBJ2-1; 11 bases line up with TRBD2. The junction had 12 bases not matched to a gene; V was cut back by 4 bases and J by 1 base. Germline V gives CDR1 LGHDT, CDR2 YNNKEL (reference sequence). The CDR3 totals 19 residues. The CDR3 DNA follows: TGTGCCAGCAGCCGGGGAGGTCTAGCGGGAGGTTGGTCCTACAATGAGCAGTTCTTC. It translates to CASSRGGLAGGWSYNEQFF.

V is TRBV7-8 and J is TRBJ1-5; D is unclear. The CDR3 is 15 residues long. V lost 1 base and J lost 7, with 14 bases in between. The germline V gene encodes CDR1 SGHVS and CDR2 FQNEAQ. CDR3 sequence: CASSLGSGIRQPQHF. CDR3 in DNA: TGTGCCAGCAGCTTAGGGAGCGGAATACGGCAGCCCCAGCATTTT.

The V gene is TRBV10-3, the J gene TRBJ1-3; D perhaps matches TRBD1 (6 bases). Trimming shortened V by 6 bases and J by 2 bases, and 14 bases separated the two germline ends. Germline V lookup: CDR1 ENHRY, CDR2 SYGVKD. This CDR3 contains 15 residues. CDR3 loop: CAIRGQNEAGNTIYF. The CDR3 bases are TGTGCCATCAGAGGACAGAACGAAGCTGGAAACACCATATATTTT.

This sequence joins TRBV10-2 and TRBJ1-6; tentative D call: TRBD1 (6 bases). V lost 8 bases and J lost 7, with 12 bases in between. Germline CDR1 is WSHSY and CDR2 is SAAADI. The CDR3 consists of 13 residues. This CDR3 reads CASLDRRNSPLHF. CDR3 sequence (DNA): TGCGCCAGCTTGGACAGACGAAATTCACCCCTCCACTTT.

This clone was observed once. The CDR3 spells CASSLAIGDSTEAFF. In nucleotides, the CDR3 is TGCGCCAGCAGCTTGGCCATTGGGGACTCCACTGAAGCTTTCTTT. The gene calls are TRBV5-1 and TRBJ1-1; D is perhaps TRBD1 (5 bases). Trimming pared 0 bases from V and 4 bases from J, leaving 13 bases between. The CDR3 contains 15 residues. Germline loops: CDR1 SGHRS, CDR2 YFSETQ.

The CDR3 DNA sequence: TGCGCCAGCAGCCTTTCTGCGGGCACTGAAGCTTTCTTT. This translates into CASSLSAGTEAFF. The chain has TRBV5-1 and TRBJ1-1; D gene unclear. The germline V and J ends were trimmed by 4 bases and 4 bases, with 11 bases remaining between them. This CDR3 comprises 13 residues. CDR1 SGHRS and CDR2 YFSETQ come from the germline V gene.

This chain connects TRBV29-1 to TRBJ1-5; 9 positions match TRBD1. This CDR3 is built from 14 residues. Germline assignment: CDR1 SQVTM and CDR2 ANQGSEA. V lost 1 base to trimming and J lost 7 bases; unmatched junction nucleotides: 5. CDR3 in DNA: TGCAGCGTTGAAGTGGGACAGGGAGACCAGCCCCAGCATTTT. Its translation is CSVEVGQGDQPQHF.

This chain links TRBV27 with TRBJ1-1, with 9 nucleotides matching TRBD1. Germline V CDR1 and CDR2: MNHEY, SMNVEV (reference sequence). Trimming cost V 4 bases and J 0 bases; bases outside gene matches: 6. The CDR3 has 16 residues. CDR3 loop: CASSSTGGGMNTEAFF. CDR3 DNA sequence: TGTGCCAGCAGTTCGACAGGGGGGGGAATGAACACTGAAGCTTTCTTT.

The J gene is TRBJ2-7, the V gene TRBV2; perhaps TRBD2 as D (7 bases). The ends were cut back, 4 bases at V and 5 bases at J, with 18 bases in the middle. CDR1 and CDR2 (germline): SNHLY, FYNNEI. The CDR3 is made up of 15 amino acids. CDR3 coding DNA: TGTGCCAGCAGTGGAGGCGGGGGCCTGGGTCACGAGCAGTACTTC. Its translation: CASSGGGGLGHEQYF.

V gene TRBV30 combines with J gene TRBJ2-7; 11 nucleotides agree with TRBD2. The CDR3 totals 17 residues. The germline V gene encodes CDR1 GTSNPN and CDR2 SVGIG (reference sequence). Trimming cost V 3 bases and J 4 bases; bases outside gene matches: 14. Here the CDR3 reads CAWSPEVAGGGGYEQYF. Here the CDR3 DNA reads TGTGCCTGGAGCCCGGAGGTAGCGGGAGGGGGAGGGTACGAGCAGTACTTC.

The rearrangement uses TRBV4-2 and TRBJ2-3; possibly TRBD2 for D (6 bases). V was pared by 0 bases and J by 3 bases, with 16 bases between. CDR3 size: 17 residues. Germline lookup yields CDR1 LGHNA and CDR2 YNFKEQ. CDR3 loop: CASSQDRRELWTDTQYF. CDR3 nucleotides: TGTGCCAGCAGCCAAGACAGGAGGGAGCTATGGACAGATACGCAGTATTTT.

The chain combines TRBV9 with TRBJ1-5; 9 bases match TRBD1. V gave up 0 bases and J gave up 7 bases; unmatched junction bases: 5. CDR1 and CDR2 from the germline V gene are SGDLS and YYNGEE. The CDR3 runs to 15 residues. This CDR3 reads CASSVGTGVGQPQHF. CDR3 nucleotides: TGTGCCAGCAGCGTAGGGACAGGGGTGGGGCAGCCCCAGCATTTT.

The V and J genes are TRBV6-2 or TRBV6-3 and TRBJ1-5; D unresolved. Trimming left V 5 bases short and J 5 bases short, with 19 bases between. The CDR3 loop spans 16 amino acids. Germline V gene lookup returns CDR1 MNHEY and CDR2 SVGEGT. CDR3 in DNA: TGTGCCAGCAGTATACCCCCGCTGGGGAGATATCAGCCCCAGCATTTT. It is translated as CASSIPPLGRYQPQHF.

The gene calls are TRBV11-2 and TRBJ1-4; D ambiguous. This CDR3 is 11 amino acids long. V lost 4 bases and J 5 bases, leaving 2 bases between the germline ends. The germline V gene encodes CDR1 SGHAT and CDR2 FQNNGV. The CDR3 region has the DNA TGTGCCAGCAGCTCGAATGAAAAACTGTTTTTT. Protein product: CASSSNEKLFF.

This chain links TRBV11-3 with TRBJ1-1; D is possibly TRBD1 (5 bases). The length of the CDR3 is 13 residues. Germline CDR1 is SGHNT and CDR2 is YENEEA. The V and J ends lost 1 base and 8 bases respectively, with 11 bases between them. The CDR3 nucleotides read TGTGCCAGCAGCTTAGGTGAAGCAGGGGAAGCTTTCTTT. It encodes CASSLGEAGEAFF. Variable domain in full (rest from reference TRBV11-3 and TRBJ1-1): EAGVVQSPRYKIIEKKQPVAFWCNPISGHNTLYWYLQNLGQGPELLIRYENEEAVDDSQLPKDRFSAERLKGVDSTLKIQPAELGDSAVYLCASSLGEAGEAFFGQGTRLTVV.

The CDR3: CASSPQRESNQPQHF. The CDR3 DNA follows: TGTGCCAGCTCACCACAGCGGGAGAGCAATCAGCCCCAGCATTTT. The rearrangement joins TRBV18 to TRBJ1-5, with D unresolved. The CDR3 runs 15 residues. The germline V gene has CDR1 KGHSH and CDR2 LQKENI. The V gene lost 1 base and the J gene lost 1 base, with 8 bases spanning the gap.

The count of this clone is one. The rearrangement uses TRBV19 and TRBJ1-3; no clear D gene. V was pared by 1 base and J by 1 base, with 11 bases between. Per germline, CDR1 LNHDA and CDR2 SQIVND (reference sequence). The CDR3 has 16 amino acids. The DNA of the CDR3 is TGTGCCAGTAGTATAGGTGCAGGCGCTTCTGGAAACACCATATATTTT. Amino acids: CASSIGAGASGNTIYF.

This clone has only one observation. The chain combines TRBV6-2 or TRBV6-3 with TRBJ2-7, with 14 positions matching TRBD2. The germline V gene encodes CDR1 MNHEY and CDR2 SVGEGT. The CDR3 loop spans 19 amino acids. With V trimmed by 2 bases and J by 2 bases, 11 bases remained unmatched. Here the CDR3 DNA reads TGTGCCAGCAGTTACGCGACTAGCGGGGGGGCCTCGTCCCCCTACGAGCAGTACTTC. Translated, it gives CASSYATSGGASSPYEQYF.

V usage is TRBV6-5 and J usage is TRBJ2-7; D remains ambiguous. V shed 5 bases and J shed 4 bases, with 9 bases lying between them. The CDR3 runs 12 residues. Germline assignment: CDR1 MNHEY and CDR2 SVGAGI. The CDR3 loop is CASSSISYEQYF. The CDR3, as DNA: TGTGCCAGCAGTAGCATTAGTTACGAGCAGTACTTC.

The rearrangement links TRBV19 to TRBJ2-7; 8 bases match TRBD1. CDR1 and CDR2 from the germline V gene are LNHDA and SQIVND (reference sequence). The V segment lost 4 bases and the J segment 5 bases; nucleotides outside the gene matches: 10. The CDR3 is 15 amino acids. The CDR3 region is CASSNGWTGSDEQYF. CDR3 sequence (DNA): TGTGCCAGTAGTAACGGGTGGACAGGGAGCGACGAGCAGTACTTC.

The rearrangement joins TRBV30 to TRBJ2-7; TRBD1 agrees at 8 bases. This CDR3 comprises 15 residues. Germline assignment: CDR1 GTSNPN and CDR2 SVGIG (reference sequence). J gave up 0 bases and V 4 bases, and 8 bases lay outside the gene matches. As DNA, the CDR3 is TGTGCCTGGAACCCCGACAGGGGCTTCTCCTACGAGCAGTACTTC. It codes for CAWNPDRGFSYEQYF.

This chain connects TRBV3-1 (or the pseudogene TRBV3-2) to TRBJ2-4, with D uncertain. The CDR3 loop spans 14 amino acids. V gave up 0 bases and J gave up 1 base, with 4 bases separating them. Per the germline V gene, CDR1 is LGHDT and CDR2 is YNNKEL (reference sequence). In DNA, the CDR3 is TGTGCCAGCAGCCAAGATCTGGCCAAAAACATTCAGTACTTC. As protein: CASSQDLAKNIQYF.

V usage is TRBV9 and J usage is TRBJ2-7, with TRBD1 matching 8 bases. There are 15 residues in the CDR3. The V gene's germline CDR1 is SGDLS and CDR2 YYNGEE. V trimming: 4 bases; J trimming: 1 base; junction bases outside the gene matches: 7. The DNA for the CDR3 is TGTGCCAGCAGCCCTGGCTGGGACAGGTCCTACGAGCAGTACTTC. Its translation is CASSPGWDRSYEQYF.